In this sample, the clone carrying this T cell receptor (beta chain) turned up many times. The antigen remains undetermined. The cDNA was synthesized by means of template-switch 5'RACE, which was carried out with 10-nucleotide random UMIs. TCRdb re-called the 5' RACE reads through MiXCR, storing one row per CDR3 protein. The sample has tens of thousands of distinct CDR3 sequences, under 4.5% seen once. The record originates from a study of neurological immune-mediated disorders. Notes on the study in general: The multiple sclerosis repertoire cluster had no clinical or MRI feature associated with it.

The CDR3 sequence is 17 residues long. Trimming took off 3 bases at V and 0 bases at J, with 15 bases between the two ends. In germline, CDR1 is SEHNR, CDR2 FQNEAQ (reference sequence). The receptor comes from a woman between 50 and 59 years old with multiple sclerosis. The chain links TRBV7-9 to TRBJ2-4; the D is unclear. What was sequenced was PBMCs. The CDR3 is CASSFPSDLLAKNIQYF. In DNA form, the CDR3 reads TGTGCCAGCAGCTTTCCCAGTGACTTGCTAGCCAAAAACATTCAGTACTTC.